These 11 T cell receptor beta chains were all obtained from the same sample, sequenced in a study of cytomegalovirus exposure and HLA in healthy donors. The PCR made use of 60 Vbeta and 13 Jbeta primers. Here immunoSEQ multiplex PCR was the method, and the copy in TCRdb shows in-frame clones only, minus some. The sample includes around 100,000 clones, about 80% seen only once; the top ten take under 5%. Input material: PBMCs. The origin of the receptors is a female donor in good health and CMV-seropositive.

V and J are TRBV5-1 and TRBJ2-5; D might be TRBD2 (6 bases). Trimming cost V 7 bases and J 3 bases, with 10 bases left between them. Germline V gene lookup returns CDR1 SGHRS and CDR2 YFSETQ. This CDR3 contains 12 residues. The chain's CDR3 is CASGTGKETQYF. CDR3 nucleotides: TGCGCCAGCGGGACTGGGAAAGAGACCCAGTACTTC.

V usage is TRBV19 and J usage is TRBJ2-3, with TRBD1 matching 9 bases. Germline assignment: CDR1 LNHDA and CDR2 SQIVND (reference sequence). CDR3 length: 15 residues. V shed 5 bases and J 0 bases; nucleotides not matched to a gene: 3. CDR3 nucleotides: TGTGCCAGTAGTCCGGACAGGGGCAGCACAGATACGCAGTATTTT. Encoded protein: CASSPDRGSTDTQYF.

The genes are TRBV9 and TRBJ1-6; D unresolved. Germline V gene sequence: CDR1 SGDLS, CDR2 YYNGEE. The V gene lost 1 base and the J gene lost 7 bases, with 9 bases spanning the gap. This CDR3 has 14 amino acids. CDR3 sequence (DNA): TGTGCCAGCAGCGTAAAGCAGGCGAATTCACCCCTCCACTTT. Amino acid sequence: CASSVKQANSPLHF.

Worth noting for this clone: An end of the junction does not agree with germline; a read error may underlie this. V usage is TRBV6-5 and J usage is TRBJ2-7; 13 nucleotides agree with TRBD2. This CDR3 has 14 residues. The germline V gene has CDR1 MNHEY and CDR2 SVGAGI. CDR3 coding DNA: TGTGTCAGCCGGTCCGGGACTAGCGGGGTGAAGCAGTACTTC. This translates into CVSRSGTSGVKQYF.

The CDR3 DNA sequence: TGTGCCAGCAGCACCCCCCCGGGGGAGGATTCACCCCTCCACTTT. Amino acids: CASSTPPGEDSPLHF. This chain connects TRBV4-2 to TRBJ1-6; tentatively, D is TRBD1 (5 bases). The CDR3 length is 15 residues. The V end was cut by 5 bases, the J end by 8 bases, with 16 bases between. The germline CDR1 and CDR2 sequences are LGHNA and YNFKEQ.

In its sample, this clone was seen once. The chain is built from TRBV12-5 and TRBJ2-1, with 14 nucleotides matching TRBD2. From germline, CDR1 is LGHNT and CDR2 FRNRAP. The V gene end was trimmed by 7 bases and the J gene end by 7 bases; junction bases not matched to a gene: 9. This CDR3 contains 16 residues. The CDR3 sequence is CASAPGLAGERNEQFF. The CDR3 region has the DNA TGTGCTAGTGCTCCGGGACTAGCGGGAGAACGGAATGAGCAGTTCTTC. The whole variable domain, filled in from reference TRBV12-5 and TRBJ2-1, reads DARVTQTPRHKVTEMGQEVTMRCQPILGHNTVFWYRQTMMQGLELLAYFRNRAPLDDSGMPKDRFSAEMPDATLATLKIQPSEPRDSAVYFCASAPGLAGERNEQFFGPGTRLTVL.

This clone has only a few counts. The chain joins TRBV7-9 to TRBJ2-7; 10 bases line up with TRBD1. The CDR3 contains 13 residues. V lost 5 bases, J lost 3 bases, and 1 base stayed unmatched. Germline V gene data show CDR1 as SEHNR and CDR2 as FQNEAQ (reference sequence). The CDR3 sequence is CASSRDRGYEQYF. CDR3 nucleotide sequence: TGTGCCAGCAGCCGGGACAGGGGCTACGAGCAGTACTTC.

This clone was seen a few times. This chain links TRBV4-1 with TRBJ1-2, with a weak D call TRBD1 (6 bases). The CDR3 totals 15 residues. The V gene's germline CDR1 is MGHRA and CDR2 YSYEKL. V was shortened by 2 bases and J by 4 bases, with 14 bases between the two germline ends. In DNA, the CDR3 is TGCGCCAGCAGCCAAACAGGGCTATTAGTCTATGGCTACACCTTC. Translated: CASSQTGLLVYGYTF.

This chain links TRBV29-1 with TRBJ1-2, with 8 bases matching TRBD1. This CDR3 contains 16 residues. Unmatched junction bases numbered 17, after V lost 5 bases and J lost 6 bases. CDR1 and CDR2 from the germline V gene are SQVTM and ANQGSEA. For the CDR3, the DNA is TGCAGCGTTACAGGACAGGGCGGCCTTTATTCGGATGGCTACACCTTC. It codes for CSVTGQGGLYSDGYTF.

The rearrangement uses TRBV18 and TRBJ2-2, with D unresolved. This CDR3 region has 13 residues. The germline CDR1 and CDR2 sequences are KGHSH and LQKENI. V lost 3 bases to trimming and J lost 3 bases, with 5 bases between them. CDR3 bases: TGTGCCAGCTCACCTATTGACACCGGGGAGCTGTTTTTT. It encodes CASSPIDTGELFF.

The rearrangement uses TRBV5-1 and TRBJ2-7; 9 bases are a match to TRBD2. The CDR3 is 14 amino acids. V gave up 2 bases and J gave up 3 bases; unmatched junction bases: 3. Germline V gene data show CDR1 as SGHRS and CDR2 as YFSETQ. The CDR3 coding sequence is TGCGCCAGCAGCTTTGGCGGGAGGGGCTACGAGCAGTACTTC. Its protein is CASSFGGRGYEQYF.